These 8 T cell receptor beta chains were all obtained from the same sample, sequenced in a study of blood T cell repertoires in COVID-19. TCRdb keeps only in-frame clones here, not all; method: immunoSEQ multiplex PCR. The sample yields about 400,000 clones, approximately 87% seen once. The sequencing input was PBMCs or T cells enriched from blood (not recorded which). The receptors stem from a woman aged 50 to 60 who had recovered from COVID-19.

The CDR3 here is CASSQEIGGFGNTIYF. Here the CDR3 DNA reads TGTGCCAGCAGCCAAGAGATAGGGGGTTTCGGAAACACCATATATTTT. The chain is built from TRBV4-2 and TRBJ1-3, with TRBD1 as a possible D gene (6 bases). Germline CDR1 reads LGHNA; CDR2 reads YNFKEQ. The V and J ends lost 0 bases and 4 bases respectively, with 13 bases between them. The CDR3 totals 16 residues.

CDR3 bases: TGTGCCAGCAGTGAAACTATGGCGAACACTGAAGCTTTCTTT. Translating gives CASSETMANTEAFF. This chain connects TRBV2 to TRBJ1-1, with no clear D. CDR1 is SNHLY, CDR2 FYNNEI, per germline. V lost 2 bases, J lost 1 base, and 8 bases lay in between. This CDR3 has 14 residues.

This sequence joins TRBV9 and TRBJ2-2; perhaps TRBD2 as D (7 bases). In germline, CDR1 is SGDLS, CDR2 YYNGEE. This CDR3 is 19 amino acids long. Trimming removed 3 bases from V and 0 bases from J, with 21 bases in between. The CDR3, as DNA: TGTGCCAGCAGCGCCTCCCCATCGGGGGGCCTCGCGAACACCGGGGAGCTGTTTTTT. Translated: CASSASPSGGLANTGELFF.

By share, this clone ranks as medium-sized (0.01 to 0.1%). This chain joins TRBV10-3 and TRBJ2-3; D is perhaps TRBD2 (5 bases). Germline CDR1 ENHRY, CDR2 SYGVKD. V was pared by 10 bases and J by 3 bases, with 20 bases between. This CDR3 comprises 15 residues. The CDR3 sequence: CATNPAPRGTDTQYF. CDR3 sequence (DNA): TGTGCCACAAACCCCGCGCCTCGGGGTACAGATACGCAGTATTTT.

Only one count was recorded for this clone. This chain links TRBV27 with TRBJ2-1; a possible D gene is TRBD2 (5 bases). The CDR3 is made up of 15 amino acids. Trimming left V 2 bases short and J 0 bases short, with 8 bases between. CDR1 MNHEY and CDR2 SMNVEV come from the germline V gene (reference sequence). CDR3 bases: TGTGCCAGCAGTTTAACAACTAGCTCCTACAATGAGCAGTTCTTC. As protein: CASSLTTSSYNEQFF.

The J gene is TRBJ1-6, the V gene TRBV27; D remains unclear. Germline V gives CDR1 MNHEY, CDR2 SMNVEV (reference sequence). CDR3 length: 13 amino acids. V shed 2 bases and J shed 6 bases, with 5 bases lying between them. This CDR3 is CASSLQSNSPLHF. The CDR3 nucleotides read TGTGCCAGCAGTTTACAGTCTAATTCACCCCTCCACTTT.

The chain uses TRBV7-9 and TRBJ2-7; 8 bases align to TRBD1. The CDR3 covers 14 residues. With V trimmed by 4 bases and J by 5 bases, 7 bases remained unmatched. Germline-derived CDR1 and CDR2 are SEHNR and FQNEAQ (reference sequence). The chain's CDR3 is CASSSPGQVNEQYF. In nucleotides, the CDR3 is TGTGCCAGCAGCTCACCGGGACAGGTGAACGAGCAGTACTTC.

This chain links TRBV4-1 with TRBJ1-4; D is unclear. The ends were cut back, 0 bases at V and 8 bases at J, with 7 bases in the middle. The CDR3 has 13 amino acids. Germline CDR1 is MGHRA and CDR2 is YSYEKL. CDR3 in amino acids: CASSQDRPEKLFF. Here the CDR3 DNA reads TGCGCCAGCAGCCAAGATCGTCCCGAAAAACTGTTTTTT.